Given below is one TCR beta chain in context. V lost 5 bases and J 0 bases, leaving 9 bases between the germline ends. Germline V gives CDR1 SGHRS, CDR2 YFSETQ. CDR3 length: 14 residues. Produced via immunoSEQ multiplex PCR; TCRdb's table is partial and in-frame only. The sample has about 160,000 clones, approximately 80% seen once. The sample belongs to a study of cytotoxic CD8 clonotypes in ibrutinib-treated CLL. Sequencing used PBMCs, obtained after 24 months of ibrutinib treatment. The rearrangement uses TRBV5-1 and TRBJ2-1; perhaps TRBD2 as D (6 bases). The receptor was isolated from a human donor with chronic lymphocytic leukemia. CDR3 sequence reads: CASRVTSSYNEQFF. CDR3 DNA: TGCGCCAGCAGGGTGACTAGCTCCTACAATGAGCAGTTCTTC.